The sequence of this T cell receptor beta chain was determined in a study of response to subunit inactivated influenza vaccine (dated by TCRdb to 2017 to 2018). For the wider study: To follow how T cells responded to a trivalent subunit inactivated influenza vaccine, the researchers relied on deep quantitative profiling of the T cell receptor repertoire. On the study overall, not on this receptor specifically: It was suggested by the authors that each seasonal influenza vaccination may recruit only a limited number of new T cells.

Only a few counts were recorded for this clonotype. Its recognized antigen is unknown. It has no much larger one-base neighbor in the sample; base qualities were not kept. Libraries were prepared through RT-PCR. Sequencing relied on an Illumina HiSeq 2500. TCRdb applied fastp at Q25 and MiXCR to the public reads, then kept only in-frame beta chains. Every CDR3 protein is listed once, alongside the most common genes and DNA of its rows. This sample lists approximately 530,000 distinct CDR3 sequences; 10% to 15% were detected once. The ten largest clones take up 10% to 15% of the sample. The CDR3 sequence holds 14 residues, the cysteine and phenylalanine included. The sequence is cut down to CDR3 DNA, 42 bases in frame from base 1. Taken from the germline V gene, the CDR1 and CDR2 loops are LGHNT and FRNRAP. Trimming at the junction amounts to 7 bases on V and 0 bases on J, and the germline ends lie 11 bases apart.

The intended sense of this specimen's time point label: more than 40 days after influenza vaccine administration. The sample here was PBMCs from blood, taken roughly 46 days after vaccination. The sequence is built from TRBV12-5 and TRBJ2-3; the D call is possibly TRBD1 or TRBD2, each sharing 5 bases. The TCR sequence derives from a man aged 45 to 65 who received an inactivated influenza vaccine. Donor details come from another sample of the same person, matched by shared clones. The CDR3 region reads CASAGDVSTDTQYF. The bases read TGTGCTAGTGCCGGGGACGTTAGCACAGATACGCAGTATTTT.